The rows below give T cell receptor beta chains drawn from one sample of a study of monozygotic twins with inflammatory bowel disease. TCRdb derives one entry per CDR3 protein from the 5' RACE reads, leaving out DNA. Its table lists about 130,000 distinct CDR3 sequences. Sequenced: blood. The source is a human donor with ulcerative colitis or Crohn's disease, or a healthy co-twin of an affected twin (not recorded which). CDR3s include the opening cysteine and the closing phenylalanine or tryptophan.

>TRBV12-3/TRBV12-4|TRBJ2-7
CASSSAPEQYF
>TRBV2|TRBJ2-1
CASSDGGQGVGEQFF
>TRBV29-1|TRBJ2-1
CSVESGGDSYNEQFF
>TRBV5-1|TRBJ1-3
CASSETGAPFSGNTIYF
>TRBV5-1|TRBJ1-6
CASSPRGRGSPLHF
>TRBV11-2|TRBJ2-3
CASSLEVGRDLTQYF
>TRBV10-3|TRBJ1-1
CAISESLGARAAEAFF
>TRBV24-1|TRBJ1-4
CATSGPEEKLFF
>TRBV11-2|TRBJ2-7
CASSLSQGAAAHEQYF
>TRBV11-2|TRBJ1-6
CASSLLGGGNSPLHF
>TRBV6-2/TRBV6-3|TRBJ2-1
CASSYSWVAYNEQFF
>TRBV5-1|TRBJ2-7
CASSSGGSSVIVSYEQYF
>TRBV18|TRBJ2-5
CASSPLAVQETQYF
>TRBV18|TRBJ1-1
CASSRGGKDTEAFF
>TRBV6-5|TRBJ1-2
CASKETGVPDYTF
>TRBV9|TRBJ2-7
CASSQGNSYEQYF
>TRBV5-1|TRBJ2-7
CASSLSRGLEYEQYF
>TRBV9|TRBJ2-5
CASSVLGAPYQETQYF
>TRBV3-1|TRBJ2-1
CASSLQELEQFF
>TRBV20-1|TRBJ2-1
CSAREAGTGGYNEQFF
>TRBV20-1|TRBJ2-7
CSAKGQGLYEQYF
>TRBV5-1|TRBJ2-7
CASSLGQVAYEQYF
>TRBV9|TRBJ2-3
CASSVGAGVGDTQYF
>TRBV5-1|TRBJ2-3
CASSPRDRGTDTQYF
>TRBV24-1|TRBJ2-7
CATRGDSSYEQYF
>TRBV5-1|TRBJ1-2
CASSPTSSYGYTF
>TRBV6-1|TRBJ1-1
CASSGGADTEAFF
>TRBV20-1|TRBJ2-7
CSARDQRAPHYEQYF
>TRBV7-7|TRBJ1-1
CASSLGWDTEAFF
>TRBV11-2|TRBJ2-1
CASSLVSGQGNNEQFF
>TRBV20-1|TRBJ2-1
CSARGLAIYNEQFF
>TRBV5-4|TRBJ1-2
CASSLLSGNYGYTF
>TRBV6-5|TRBJ1-1
CASSPQTLPEAFF
>TRBV4-3|TRBJ2-1
CASSQTSGRASEQFF
>TRBV7-9|TRBJ2-5
CASSFNRDQETQYF
>TRBV2|TRBJ1-3
CASSGGGRSGNTIYF
>TRBV20-1|TRBJ2-1
CSARPRGSHEQFF